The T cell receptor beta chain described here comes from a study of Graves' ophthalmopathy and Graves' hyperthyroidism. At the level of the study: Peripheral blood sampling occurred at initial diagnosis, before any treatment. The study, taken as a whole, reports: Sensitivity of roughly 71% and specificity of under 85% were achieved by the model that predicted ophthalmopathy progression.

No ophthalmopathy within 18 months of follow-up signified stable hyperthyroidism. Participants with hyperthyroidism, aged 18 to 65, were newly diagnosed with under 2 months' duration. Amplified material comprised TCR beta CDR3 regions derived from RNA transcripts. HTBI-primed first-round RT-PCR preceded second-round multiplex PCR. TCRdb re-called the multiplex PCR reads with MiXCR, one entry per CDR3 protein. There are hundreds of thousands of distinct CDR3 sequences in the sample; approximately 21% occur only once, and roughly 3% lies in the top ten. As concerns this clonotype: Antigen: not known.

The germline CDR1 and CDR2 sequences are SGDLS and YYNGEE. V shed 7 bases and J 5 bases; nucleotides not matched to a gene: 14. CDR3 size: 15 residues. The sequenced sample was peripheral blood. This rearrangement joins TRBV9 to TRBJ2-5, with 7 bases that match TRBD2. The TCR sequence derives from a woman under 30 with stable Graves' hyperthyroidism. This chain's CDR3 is CASAPGGGRKETQYF. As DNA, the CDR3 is TGTGCCAGCGCCCCGGGGGGAGGAAGGAAGGAGACCCAGTACTTC.